This T cell receptor (beta chain) was obtained from a study of Ad26.COV2.S vaccination and SARS-CoV-2 variants. For the study at large: This donor came from the COV1001 trial of Ad26.COV2.S. Ad26.COV2.S, an intramuscular injection, was given once or twice 56 days apart. Whole-study results and caveats: Vaccine recipients had higher spike-specific TCR breadth than placebo recipients. It was reported that spike-specific CD8+ and CD4+ T cell responses were substantially broad after vaccination.

A remark on this clone: Its antigen remains unidentified.

The table came from immunoSEQ multiplex PCR; TCRdb's copy has only in-frame clones and leaves some out. Of about 460,000 clones in the sample, about 89% are singletons; the top ten hold more than 1.5%. Looked up from germline, CDR1 is LGHNA and CDR2 is YSLEER. This CDR3 comprises 18 residues. The V gene end was trimmed by 0 bases and the J gene end by 5 bases; junction bases not matched to a gene: 12. Treatment of the sample: some 20 received Ad26.COV2.S at low or high dose, single or two shots; 5 received placebo; per-sample allocation not given. Sampling was done on day 63 after the first vaccine or placebo injection.

This sequence joins TRBV4-3 and TRBJ1-2; TRBD1 aligns across 10 bases. The sample was peripheral blood, taken in a trial of Ad26.COV2.S vaccine versus placebo. This TCR was recovered from a person between 18 and 65 years old who received the Ad26.COV2.S COVID-19 vaccine or a placebo. The CDR3 reads CASSQDFSRTGGWYGYTF. For the CDR3, the DNA is TGCGCCAGCAGCCAAGATTTCTCCCGGACAGGGGGTTGGTATGGCTACACCTTC.